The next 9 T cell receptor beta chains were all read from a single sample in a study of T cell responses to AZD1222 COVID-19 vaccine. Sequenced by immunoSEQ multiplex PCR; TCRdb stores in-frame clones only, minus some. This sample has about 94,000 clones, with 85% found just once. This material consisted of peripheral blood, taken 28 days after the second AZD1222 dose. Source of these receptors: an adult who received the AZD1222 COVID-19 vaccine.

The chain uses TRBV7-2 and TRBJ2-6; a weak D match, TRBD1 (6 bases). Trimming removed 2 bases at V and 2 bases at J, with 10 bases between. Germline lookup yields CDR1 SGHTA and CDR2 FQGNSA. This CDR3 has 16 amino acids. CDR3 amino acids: CASSLIGGPGANVLTF. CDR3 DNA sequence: TGTGCCAGCAGCTTAATTGGGGGCCCTGGGGCCAACGTCCTGACTTTC.

The CDR3 region has the DNA TGTGCCAGCAGTGATATGGACACTGAAGCTTTCTTT. Protein product: CASSDMDTEAFF. This chain uses TRBV2 with TRBJ1-1; no clear D gene. Germline loops: CDR1 SNHLY, CDR2 FYNNEI. The CDR3 loop spans 12 amino acids. The V end was cut by 3 bases, the J end by 3 bases, with 5 bases between.

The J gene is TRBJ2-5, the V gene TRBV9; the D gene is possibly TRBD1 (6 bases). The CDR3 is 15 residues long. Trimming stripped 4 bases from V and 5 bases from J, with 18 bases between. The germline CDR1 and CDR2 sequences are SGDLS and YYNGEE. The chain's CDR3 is CASSPPAAGEETQYF. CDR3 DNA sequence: TGTGCCAGCAGCCCCCCGGCGGCAGGGGAGGAGACCCAGTACTTC.

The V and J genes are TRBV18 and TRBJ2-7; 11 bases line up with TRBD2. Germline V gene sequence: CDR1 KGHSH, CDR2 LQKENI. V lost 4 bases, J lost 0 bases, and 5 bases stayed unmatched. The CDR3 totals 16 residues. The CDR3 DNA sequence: TGTGCCAGCTCACTCGGGACTAGCGGAAACTCCTACGAGCAGTACTTC. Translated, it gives CASSLGTSGNSYEQYF.

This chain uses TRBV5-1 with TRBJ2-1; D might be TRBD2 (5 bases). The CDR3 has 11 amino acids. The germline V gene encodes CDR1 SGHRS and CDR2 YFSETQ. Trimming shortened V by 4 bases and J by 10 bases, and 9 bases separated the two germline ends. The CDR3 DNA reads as TGCGCCAGCAGCCTGACGGGGGAGCAGTTCTTC. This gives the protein CASSLTGEQFF.

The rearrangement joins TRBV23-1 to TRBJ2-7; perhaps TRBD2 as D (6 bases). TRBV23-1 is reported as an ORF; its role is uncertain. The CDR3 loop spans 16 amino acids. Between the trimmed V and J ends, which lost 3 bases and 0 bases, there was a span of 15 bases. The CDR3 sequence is CASSHMLASGSYEQYF. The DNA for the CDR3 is TGCGCCAGCAGTCACATGCTAGCGTCGGGCTCCTACGAGCAGTACTTC.

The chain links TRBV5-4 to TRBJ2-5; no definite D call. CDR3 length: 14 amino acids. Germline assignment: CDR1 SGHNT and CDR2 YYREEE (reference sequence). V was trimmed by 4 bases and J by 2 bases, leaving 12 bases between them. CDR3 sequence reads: CASSLKTYQETQYF. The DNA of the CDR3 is TGTGCCAGCAGCCTAAAAACCTATCAAGAGACCCAGTACTTC. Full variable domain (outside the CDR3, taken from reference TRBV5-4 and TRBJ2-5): ETGVTQSPTHLIKTRGQQVTLRCSSQSGHNTVSWYQQALGQGPQFIFQYYREEENGRGNFPPRFSGLQFPNYSSELNVNALELDDSALYLCASSLKTYQETQYFGPGTRLLVL.

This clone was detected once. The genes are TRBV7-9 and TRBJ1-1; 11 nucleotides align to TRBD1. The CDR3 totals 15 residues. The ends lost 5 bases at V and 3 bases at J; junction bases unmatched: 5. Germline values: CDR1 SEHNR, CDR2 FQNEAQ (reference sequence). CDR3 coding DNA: TGTGCCAGCAGCCCAGGACAGGGGGCCTACACTGAAGCTTTCTTT. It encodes CASSPGQGAYTEAFF.

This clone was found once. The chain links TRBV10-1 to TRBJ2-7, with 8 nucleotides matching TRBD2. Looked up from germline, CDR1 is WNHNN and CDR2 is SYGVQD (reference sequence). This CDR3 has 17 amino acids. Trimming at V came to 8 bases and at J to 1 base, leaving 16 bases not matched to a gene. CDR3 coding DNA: TGCGCCAGCGCCTCTCTAGATAGCGGGGCACTATCCTACGAGCAGTACTTC. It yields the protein CASASLDSGALSYEQYF.